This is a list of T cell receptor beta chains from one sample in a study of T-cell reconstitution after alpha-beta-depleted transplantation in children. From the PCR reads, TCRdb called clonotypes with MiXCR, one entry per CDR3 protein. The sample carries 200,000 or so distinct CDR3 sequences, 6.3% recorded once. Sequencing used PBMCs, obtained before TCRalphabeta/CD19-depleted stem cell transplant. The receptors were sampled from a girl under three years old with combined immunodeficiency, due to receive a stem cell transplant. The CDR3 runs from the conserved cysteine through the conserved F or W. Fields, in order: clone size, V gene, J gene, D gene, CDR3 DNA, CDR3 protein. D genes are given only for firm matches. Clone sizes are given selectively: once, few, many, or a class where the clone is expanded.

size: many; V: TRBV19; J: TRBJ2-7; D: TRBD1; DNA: TGTGCCAGTAGTATATCTCCGGACACAGGGGGCGAGCAGTACTTC; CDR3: CASSISPDTGGEQYF
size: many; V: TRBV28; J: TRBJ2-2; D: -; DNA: TGTGCCAGCAGCTCCCCAGGCGGCGGGGAGCTGTTTTTT; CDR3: CASSSPGGGELFF
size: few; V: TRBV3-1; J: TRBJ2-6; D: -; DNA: TGTGCCAGCAGCCGTAGCCCCACTGGGGCCAACGTCCTGACTTTC; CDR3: CASSRSPTGANVLTF
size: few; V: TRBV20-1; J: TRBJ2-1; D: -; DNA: TGCAGTGCTAGTTCCGGACTACCACCTCGAGGGAGGTCCTACAATGAGCAGTTCTTC; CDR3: CSASSGLPPRGRSYNEQFF
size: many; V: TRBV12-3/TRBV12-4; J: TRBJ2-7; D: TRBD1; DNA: TGTGCCAGCAGTGTTGGGACAGGGGGCTACGAGCAGTACTTC; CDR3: CASSVGTGGYEQYF
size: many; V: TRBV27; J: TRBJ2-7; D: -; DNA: TGTGCCAGCAGTTTAAAGGGGGGGAGCTACGAGCAGTACTTC; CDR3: CASSLKGGSYEQYF
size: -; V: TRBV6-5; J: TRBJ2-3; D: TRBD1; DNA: TGTGCCAGCAGTTACTCACGAGGGGGCCTGCCAGATACGCAGTATTTT; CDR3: CASSYSRGGLPDTQYF
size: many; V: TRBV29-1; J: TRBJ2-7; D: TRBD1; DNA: TGCAGCGTTGCTACTAGGGACAGGGGCTACGAGCAGTACTTC; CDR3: CSVATRDRGYEQYF
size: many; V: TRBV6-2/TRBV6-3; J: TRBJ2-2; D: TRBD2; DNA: TGTGCCAGCAGCGTAGCGGGAGAGGGCGGGGAGCTGTTTTTT; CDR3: CASSVAGEGGELFF
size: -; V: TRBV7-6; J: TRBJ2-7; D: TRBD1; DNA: TGTGCCAGCAGCTTAGCGGGACAGGGGCACTACGAGCAGTACTTC; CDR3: CASSLAGQGHYEQYF